The 23 T cell receptor beta chains given below trace back to one sample, sequenced in a study of cytomegalovirus exposure and HLA in healthy donors. Libraries were prepared by immunoSEQ multiplex PCR; TCRdb keeps only in-frame clonotypes and omits some of them. The sample has 140,000 to 150,000 clones, roughly 90% seen once. The sequencing input was PBMCs. The receptor source for this set is a man aged 18-30 years in good health and CMV-seronegative.

This clone appeared a single time. V usage is TRBV5-1 and J usage is TRBJ2-2; TRBD1 matches 7 bases. J was trimmed by 4 bases and V by 1 base; bases with no gene match: 4. Germline CDR1 and CDR2: SGHRS and YFSETQ. The CDR3 totals 15 residues. The CDR3, as DNA: TGCGCCAGCAGCTTGAAGGCAGGGGGCACCGGGGAGCTGTTTTTT. Residues: CASSLKAGGTGELFF.

The CDR3 protein is CSASGAGSHYEQYF. CDR3 DNA: TGCAGCGCCTCCGGGGCGGGGAGCCACTACGAGCAGTACTTC. This chain joins TRBV29-1 and TRBJ2-7; possible D gene TRBD2, 6 bases. Germline values: CDR1 SQVTM, CDR2 ANQGSEA. V was pared by 7 bases and J by 3 bases, with 19 bases between. The CDR3 covers 14 residues.

The chain uses TRBV9 and TRBJ2-5, with a possible D match to TRBD2 (5 bases). Germline V gene data show CDR1 as SGDLS and CDR2 as YYNGEE. The V end was cut by 1 base, the J end by 3 bases, with 13 bases between. This CDR3 has 15 residues. CDR3 bases: TGTGCCAGCAGCGTAATCCCTAGCAGAGAAGAGACCCAGTACTTC. Translated, it gives CASSVIPSREETQYF.

This clone was counted once. The chain has TRBV11-2 and TRBJ2-7; TRBD1 is a possible D gene (5 bases). The CDR3 loop spans 14 amino acids. CDR1 SGHAT and CDR2 FQNNGV come from the germline V gene. Trimming stripped 3 bases from V and 7 bases from J, with 16 bases between. This CDR3 is CASSFSTALVEQYV. The CDR3 DNA reads TGTGCCAGCAGCTTCTCGACAGCGCTCGTGGAGCAGTACGTC.

V usage is TRBV10-1 and J usage is TRBJ2-3; TRBD2 aligns across 10 bases. V gave up 4 bases and J gave up 2 bases; unmatched junction bases: 3. CDR1 is WNHNN and CDR2 is SYGVQD in the germline V gene (reference sequence). The CDR3 sequence is 15 residues long. In DNA form, the CDR3 reads TGCGCCAGCAGTGGGACTAGCGGAAACACAGATACGCAGTATTTT. The encoded protein is CASSGTSGNTDTQYF.

The J gene is TRBJ2-3, the V gene TRBV6-4; possibly TRBD2 for D (6 bases). This CDR3 comprises 14 residues. Per germline, CDR1 MRHNA and CDR2 SNTAGT. Deletions cut 5 bases from V and 2 bases from J, with 11 bases between. The CDR3 sequence: CASSPTGLTDTQYF. DNA of the CDR3: TGTGCCAGCAGTCCCACGGGACTCACAGATACGCAGTATTTT.

This clone was recorded only once. V is TRBV21-1 and J is TRBJ1-5; TRBD1, the D gene given by the table, was not confirmed from the DNA. TRBV21-1 is recorded as a pseudogene. This CDR3 contains 23 residues. CDR3 coding DNA: TGTGCCAGCAGCAAAGATCTTCGACAGGGAGCCTTAATGCCCTTTTATAGCAATCAGCCCCAGCATTTT. This encodes CASSKDLRQGALMPFYSNQPQHF.

The genes are TRBV14 and TRBJ2-1; 10 bases agree with TRBD2. V lost 1 base, J lost 2 bases, and 11 bases stayed unmatched. The germline V gene has CDR1 SGHDN and CDR2 FVKESK. This CDR3 spans 19 amino acids. The CDR3 reads CASSQGLLAGVSTYNEQFF. In DNA, the CDR3 is TGTGCCAGCAGCCAAGGACTCCTAGCGGGGGTCTCCACCTACAATGAGCAGTTCTTC.

The chain carries TRBV5-6 and TRBJ2-4, with TRBD2 identical over 7 bases. In germline, CDR1 is SGHDT, CDR2 YYEEEE. V lost 4 bases, J lost 0 bases, and 13 bases stayed unmatched. There are 18 residues in the CDR3. This chain's CDR3 is CASSGYRSGLLAKNIQYF. CDR3 nucleotides: TGTGCCAGCAGCGGATACCGTAGCGGGCTACTAGCCAAAAACATTCAGTACTTC.

About this clone itself: Other DNA sequences in this sample translate to the same CDR3. The chain couples TRBV9 to TRBJ1-3; unclear D gene. The germline V gene encodes CDR1 SGDLS and CDR2 YYNGEE. CDR3 size: 15 residues. Trimming removed 0 bases from V and 3 bases from J, with 10 bases in between. The CDR3 bases are TGTGCCAGCAGCGTAGGGGGAGGAATTGGAAACACCATATATTTT. The encoded protein is CASSVGGGIGNTIYF.

The chain couples TRBV11-2 to TRBJ2-7; 7 positions match TRBD1. The ends lost 4 bases at V and 3 bases at J; junction bases unmatched: 3. Per germline, CDR1 SGHAT and CDR2 FQNNGV. The CDR3 length is 13 residues. CDR3 sequence: CASSYRGHYEQYF. For the CDR3, the DNA is TGTGCCAGCAGCTACAGGGGACACTACGAGCAGTACTTC.

V is TRBV7-2 and J is TRBJ2-5; 8 positions agree with TRBD1. Losses at the gene ends were 4 bases for V and 1 base for J; bases not matched to a gene: 2. This CDR3 is built from 14 residues. The germline gives CDR1 SGHTA, CDR2 FQGNSA. The CDR3 reads CASSSQGVQETQYF. The CDR3 coding sequence is TGTGCCAGCAGCTCACAGGGGGTCCAAGAGACCCAGTACTTC.

The chain has TRBV7-9 and TRBJ1-3, with TRBD1 matching over 10 bases. Germline V gene lookup returns CDR1 SEHNR and CDR2 FQNEAQ (reference sequence). The ends lost 1 base at V and 1 base at J; junction bases unmatched: 4. CDR3 size: 17 residues. CDR3 DNA sequence: TGTGCCAGCAGCTTAGGGGGACAGGGGATATCTGGAAACACCATATATTTT. The encoded protein is CASSLGGQGISGNTIYF.

A single count supports this clone. Written as DNA, the CDR3 is TGTGCCATCAGTGAGAGCGGGAGTGGCGAGACCCAGTACTTC. It is translated as CAISESGSGETQYF. The chain is built from TRBV10-3 and TRBJ2-5, with 8 positions matching TRBD2. Trimming removed 2 bases from V and 5 bases from J; junction bases left unmatched: 4. The CDR3 covers 14 residues. The germline V gene has CDR1 ENHRY and CDR2 SYGVKD.

This chain connects TRBV9 to TRBJ2-1, with D possibly being TRBD2 (7 bases). V was shortened by 0 bases and J by 7 bases, with 14 bases between the two germline ends. This CDR3 is built from 15 residues. In germline, CDR1 is SGDLS, CDR2 YYNGEE. CDR3 protein: CASSVDGGLGNEQFF. CDR3 DNA sequence: TGTGCCAGCAGCGTAGACGGGGGGCTGGGTAATGAGCAGTTCTTC.

This chain uses TRBV13 with TRBJ2-1; 8 bases line up with TRBD2. V lost 4 bases and J lost 0; bases outside the gene matches: 11. Germline V gene sequence: CDR1 PRHDT, CDR2 FYEKMQ (reference sequence). CDR3 length: 18 residues. The chain's CDR3 is CASSSYPPGTSSYNEQFF. CDR3 DNA sequence: TGTGCCAGCAGCTCCTACCCACCCGGGACTAGCTCCTACAATGAGCAGTTCTTC. The entire variable domain, with the rest obtained from reference TRBV13 and TRBJ2-1, is as follows: AAGVIQSPRHLIKEKRETATLKCYPIPRHDTVYWYQQGPGQDPQFLISFYEKMQSDKGSIPDRFSAQQFSDYHSELNMSSLELGDSALYFCASSSYPPGTSSYNEQFFGPGTRLTVL.

The CDR3 region has the DNA TGTGCCAGCAGCGTAGATGGCGGACAGGGGAACACTGAAGCTTTCTTT. Protein sequence: CASSVDGGQGNTEAFF. This chain connects TRBV9 to TRBJ1-1; 8 bases are a match to TRBD1. The CDR3 sequence is 16 residues long. Trimming removed 0 bases from V and 1 base from J; junction bases left unmatched: 5. Germline V gene sequence: CDR1 SGDLS, CDR2 YYNGEE.

The chain is built from TRBV2 and TRBJ2-2; 9 bases match TRBD1. Per germline, CDR1 SNHLY and CDR2 FYNNEI. This CDR3 has 15 residues. V lost 7 bases, J lost 6 bases, and 9 bases stayed unmatched. The CDR3 sequence: CASKTGTGRAGELFF. For the CDR3, the DNA is TGTGCCAGCAAAACTGGGACAGGGCGGGCCGGGGAGCTGTTTTTT.

Here the CDR3 reads CTSSRYPGNYEQYV. In nucleotides, the CDR3 is TGCACCAGCAGCCGATACCCGGGAAACTACGAGCAGTACGTC. This chain uses TRBV1 with TRBJ2-7; the DNA was not used to check the table's D call, TRBD2. TRBV1 is deemed a pseudogene. The CDR3 has 14 amino acids.

This clone was counted once. The V and J genes are TRBV6-5 and TRBJ1-1; D is possibly TRBD1 (5 bases). The CDR3 runs 14 residues. V lost 0 bases to trimming and J lost 4 bases, with 9 bases between them. Germline V lookup: CDR1 MNHEY, CDR2 SVGAGI. CDR3 in amino acids: CASSYSVRATEAFF. As DNA, the CDR3 is TGTGCCAGCAGTTACTCGGTCAGGGCCACTGAAGCTTTCTTT.

The chain employs TRBV7-8 and TRBJ2-5, with 8 bases fitting TRBD1. The J segment lost 3 bases and the V segment lost 6 bases, leaving 9 bases of the junction unmatched. The CDR3 has 15 amino acids. Germline V CDR1 and CDR2: SGHVS, FQNEAQ. The CDR3 spells CASSSGQGREETQYF. The CDR3 nucleotides are TGTGCCAGCAGTTCCGGACAGGGCCGAGAAGAGACCCAGTACTTC.

The gene calls are TRBV2 and TRBJ2-1; D perhaps matches TRBD2 (6 bases). Trimming cost V 4 bases and J 9 bases, with 7 bases left between them. CDR1 is SNHLY and CDR2 is FYNNEI in the germline V gene. The CDR3 covers 11 residues. The DNA of the CDR3 is TGTGCCAGCAGTGGGGACTCTGAGCAGTTCTTC. Translation gives CASSGDSEQFF. Filled out from reference TRBV2 and TRBJ2-1, the complete variable domain reads EPEVTQTPSHQVTQMGQEVILRCVPISNHLYFYWYRQILGQKVEFLVSFYNNEISEKSEIFDDQFSVERPDGSNFTLKIRSTKLEDSAMYFCASSGDSEQFFGPGTRLTVL.

V usage is TRBV4-1 and J usage is TRBJ1-2, with D possibly matching TRBD1 (5 bases). Germline V gives CDR1 MGHRA, CDR2 YSYEKL. This CDR3 is 15 amino acids long. V dropped 4 bases and J dropped 0 bases, with 12 bases sitting between them. The CDR3 spells CASSREDKTNYGYTF. CDR3 bases: TGCGCCAGCAGCCGAGAGGACAAGACTAACTATGGCTACACCTTC.